The entry below describes one T cell receptor beta chain. The antigen is not known. CDR1 is MNHEY, CDR2 SMNVEV, per germline (reference sequence). The CDR3 sequence is 13 residues long. Trimming at V came to 4 bases and at J to 4 bases, leaving 2 bases not matched to a gene. Some clones are missing from TCRdb's copy, which holds only in-frame ones; the method was immunoSEQ multiplex PCR. The table has under 25,000 clones, about 96% seen once. The data were taken from a study of T cells in tuberculosis. Findings and caveats of the study: The TCR-beta difference was not significant; alpha differences partly reflected length.

This sequence originates from a donor aged 10 to 29 with latent tuberculosis or without tuberculosis infection. Sequencing was performed on PBMCs. The chain links TRBV27 to TRBJ1-1; the match to TRBD1 covers 8 bases. CDR3 DNA sequence: TGTGCCAGCAGTTACAGGGGGGTCACTGAAGCTTTCTTT. It encodes CASSYRGVTEAFF.